This T cell receptor beta chain was sequenced in a study of synovial regulatory T cells in juvenile arthritis. Roughly 11-patient cohort: some eleven active juvenile idiopathic arthritis patients, 3 polyarticular, 8 oligoarticular. For this clone: Its antigen remains unidentified.

The CDR3 runs to 12 residues. No DNA is recorded. CDR1 is MNHNS and CDR2 is SASEGT in the germline V gene. Sequencing was performed with immunoSEQ multiplex PCR; in TCRdb, only in-frame clones are kept and a portion is missing. This table lists 7,500 to 10,000 clones. Whole-study findings and limits: iaTreg TCR repertoires were largely private across patients and partially overlapped synovial Teff and blood CPL.

The source of this sequence is a donor aged 2-30 years with juvenile idiopathic arthritis. Sequenced sample: Treg cells from blood. Subset defined: remaining (HLA-DR-negative) circulating blood Treg cells. The J gene is TRBJ1-5, the V gene TRBV6-1. The CDR3 spells CASSDNHQPQHF.